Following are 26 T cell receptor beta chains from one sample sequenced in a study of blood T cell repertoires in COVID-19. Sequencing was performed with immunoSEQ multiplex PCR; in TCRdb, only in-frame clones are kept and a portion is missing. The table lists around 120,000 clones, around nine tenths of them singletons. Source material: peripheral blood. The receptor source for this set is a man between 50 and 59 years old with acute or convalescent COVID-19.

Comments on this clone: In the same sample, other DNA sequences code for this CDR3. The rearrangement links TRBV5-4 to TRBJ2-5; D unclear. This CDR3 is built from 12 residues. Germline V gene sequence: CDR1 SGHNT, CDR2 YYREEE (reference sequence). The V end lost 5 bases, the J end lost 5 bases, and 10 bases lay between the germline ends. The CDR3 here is CASSFLRETQYF. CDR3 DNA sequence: TGTGCCAGCAGTTTCTTGAGGGAGACCCAGTACTTC. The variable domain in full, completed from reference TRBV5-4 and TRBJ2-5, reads ETGVTQSPTHLIKTRGQQVTLRCSSQSGHNTVSWYQQALGQGPQFIFQYYREEENGRGNFPPRFSGLQFPNYSSELNVNALELDDSALYLCASSFLRETQYFGPGTRLLVL.

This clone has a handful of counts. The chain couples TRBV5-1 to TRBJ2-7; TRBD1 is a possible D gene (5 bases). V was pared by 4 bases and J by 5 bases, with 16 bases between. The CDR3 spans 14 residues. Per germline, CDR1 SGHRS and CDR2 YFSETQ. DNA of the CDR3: TGCGCCAGCAGCCGATGGGCAGGGATGAACGAGCAGTACTTC. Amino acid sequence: CASSRWAGMNEQYF.

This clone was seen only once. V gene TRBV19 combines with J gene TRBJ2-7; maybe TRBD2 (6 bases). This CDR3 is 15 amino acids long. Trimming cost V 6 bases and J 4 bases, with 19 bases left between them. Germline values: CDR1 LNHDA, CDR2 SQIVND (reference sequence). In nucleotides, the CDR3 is TGTGCCAGTAGCAGGGCGGACTATACCGCGTACGAGCAGTACTTC. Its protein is CASSRADYTAYEQYF.

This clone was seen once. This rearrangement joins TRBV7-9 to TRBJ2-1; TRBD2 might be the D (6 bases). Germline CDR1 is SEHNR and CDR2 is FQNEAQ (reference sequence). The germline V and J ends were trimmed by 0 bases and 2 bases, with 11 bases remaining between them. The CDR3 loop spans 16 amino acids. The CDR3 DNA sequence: TGTGCCAGCAGCTTAGCAATTAGCGGAACCTACAATGAGCAGTTCTTC. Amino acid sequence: CASSLAISGTYNEQFF.

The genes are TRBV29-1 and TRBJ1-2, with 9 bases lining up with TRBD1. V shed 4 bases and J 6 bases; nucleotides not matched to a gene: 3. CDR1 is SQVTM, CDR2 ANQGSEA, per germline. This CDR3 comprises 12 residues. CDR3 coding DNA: TGCAGCGTTGCCGGACAGGGGAATGGCTACACCTTC. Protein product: CSVAGQGNGYTF.

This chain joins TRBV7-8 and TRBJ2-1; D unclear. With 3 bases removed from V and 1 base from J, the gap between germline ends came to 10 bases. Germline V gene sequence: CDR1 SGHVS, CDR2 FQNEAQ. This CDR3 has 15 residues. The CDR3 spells CASSFGRVSYNEQFF. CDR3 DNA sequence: TGTGCCAGCAGCTTCGGCCGGGTTTCCTACAATGAGCAGTTCTTC.

The CDR3 DNA is TGCGCCAGCAGCTTGGTGGTAACGACTAGTGGGGATACGCAGTATTTT. Amino acid sequence: CASSLVVTTSGDTQYF. The V call is TRBV5-1, the J call TRBJ2-3, with a possible D match to TRBD2 (6 bases). V lost 0 bases and J 6 bases, leaving 17 bases between the germline ends. Germline V gene data show CDR1 as SGHRS and CDR2 as YFSETQ. CDR3 length: 16 amino acids.

The CDR3 DNA is TGTGCCATCAGTGGTACTAGCGGACAAGAGACCCAGTACTTC. Translation gives CAISGTSGQETQYF. The chain carries TRBV10-3 and TRBJ2-5; 8 nucleotides align to TRBD2. The CDR3 consists of 14 residues. Germline V gene data show CDR1 as ENHRY and CDR2 as SYGVKD. The J segment lost 2 bases and the V segment lost 4 bases, leaving 3 bases of the junction unmatched.

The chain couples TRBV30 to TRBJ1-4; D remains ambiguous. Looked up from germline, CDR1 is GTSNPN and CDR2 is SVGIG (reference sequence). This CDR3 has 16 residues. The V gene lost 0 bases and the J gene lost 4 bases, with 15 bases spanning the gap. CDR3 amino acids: CAWSVRGSVINEKLFF. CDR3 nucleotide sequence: TGTGCCTGGAGTGTACGAGGCAGTGTTATTAATGAAAAACTGTTTTTT.

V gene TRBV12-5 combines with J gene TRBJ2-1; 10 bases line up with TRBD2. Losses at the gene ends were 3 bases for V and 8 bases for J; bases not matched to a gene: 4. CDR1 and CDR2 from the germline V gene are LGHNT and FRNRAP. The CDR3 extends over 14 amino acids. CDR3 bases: TGTGCTAGTGGTTTCGGAGCGGGAGGGGATGAGCAGTTCTTC. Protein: CASGFGAGGDEQFF.

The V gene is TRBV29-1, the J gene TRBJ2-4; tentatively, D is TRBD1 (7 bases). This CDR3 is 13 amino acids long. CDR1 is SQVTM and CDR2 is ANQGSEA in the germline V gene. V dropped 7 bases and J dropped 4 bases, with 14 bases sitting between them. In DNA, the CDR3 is TGCAGCGGGAGGGAGACAGGGAAAAACATTCAGTACTTC. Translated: CSGRETGKNIQYF. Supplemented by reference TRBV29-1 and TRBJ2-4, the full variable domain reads SAVISQKPSRDICQRGTSLTIQCQVDSQVTMMFWYRQQPGQSLTLIATANQGSEATYESGFVIDKFPISRPNLTFSTLTVSNMSPEDSSIYLCSGRETGKNIQYFGAGTRLSVL.

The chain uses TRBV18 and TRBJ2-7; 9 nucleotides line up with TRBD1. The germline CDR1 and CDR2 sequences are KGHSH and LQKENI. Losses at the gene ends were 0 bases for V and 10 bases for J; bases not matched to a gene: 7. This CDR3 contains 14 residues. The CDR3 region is CASSPPGQGSSQYF. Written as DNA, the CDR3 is TGTGCCAGCTCACCACCGGGACAGGGATCTAGCCAGTACTTC. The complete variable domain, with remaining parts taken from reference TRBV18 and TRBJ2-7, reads NAGVMQNPRHLVRRRGQEARLRCSPMKGHSHVYWYRQLPEEGLKFMVYLQKENIIDESGMPKERFSAEFPKEGPSILRIQQVVRGDSAAYFCASSPPGQGSSQYFGPGTRLTVT.

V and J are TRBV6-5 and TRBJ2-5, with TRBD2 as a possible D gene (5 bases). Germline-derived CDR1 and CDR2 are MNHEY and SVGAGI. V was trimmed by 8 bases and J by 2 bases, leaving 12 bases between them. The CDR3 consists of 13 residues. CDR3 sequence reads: CASGLRLQETQYF. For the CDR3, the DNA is TGTGCCAGCGGACTCCGCCTTCAAGAGACCCAGTACTTC.

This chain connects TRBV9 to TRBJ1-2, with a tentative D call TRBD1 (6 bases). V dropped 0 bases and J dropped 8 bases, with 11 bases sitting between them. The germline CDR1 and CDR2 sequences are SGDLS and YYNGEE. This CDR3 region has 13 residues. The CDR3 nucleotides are TGTGCCAGCAGCGTAGACAGGGTGAACGGCTACACCTTC. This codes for CASSVDRVNGYTF.

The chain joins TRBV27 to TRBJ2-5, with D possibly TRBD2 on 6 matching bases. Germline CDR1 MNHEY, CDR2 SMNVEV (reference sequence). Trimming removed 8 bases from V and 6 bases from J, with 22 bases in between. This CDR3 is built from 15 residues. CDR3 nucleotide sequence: TGTGCCAGCGGCTTACAGGCCGGGAGTGGCAAGACCCAGTACTTC. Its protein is CASGLQAGSGKTQYF.

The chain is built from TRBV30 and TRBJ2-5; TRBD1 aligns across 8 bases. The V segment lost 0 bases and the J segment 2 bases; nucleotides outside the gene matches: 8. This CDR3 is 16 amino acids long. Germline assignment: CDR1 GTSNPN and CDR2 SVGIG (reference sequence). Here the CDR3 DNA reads TGTGCCTGGAGTGTAAGGTACCGGACAGGGCAAGAGACCCAGTACTTC. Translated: CAWSVRYRTGQETQYF. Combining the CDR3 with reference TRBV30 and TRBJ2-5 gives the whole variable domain SQTIHQWPATLVQPVGSPLSLECTVEGTSNPNLYWYRQAAGRGLQLLFYSVGIGQISSEVPQNLSASRPQDRQFILSSKKLLLSDSGFYLCAWSVRYRTGQETQYFGPGTRLLVL.

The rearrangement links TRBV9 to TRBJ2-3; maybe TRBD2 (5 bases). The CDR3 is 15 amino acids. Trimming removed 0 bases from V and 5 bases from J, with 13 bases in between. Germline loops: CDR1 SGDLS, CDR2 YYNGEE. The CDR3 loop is CASSVGAGSGDTQYF. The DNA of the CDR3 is TGTGCCAGCAGCGTAGGGGCGGGCTCAGGAGATACGCAGTATTTT.

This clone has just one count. CDR3 residues: CASSLKAGESYNEQFF. CDR3 in DNA: TGTGCCAGCAGCCTTAAAGCGGGAGAATCCTACAATGAGCAGTTCTTC. V and J are TRBV7-8 and TRBJ2-1; 8 bases agree with TRBD2. The germline V gene encodes CDR1 SGHVS and CDR2 FQNEAQ. V trimming: 5 bases; J trimming: 1 base; junction bases outside the gene matches: 7. This CDR3 is built from 16 residues.

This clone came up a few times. CDR3 in DNA: TGTGCCAGCAGCTACAGGACCGGAAACACCATATATTTT. It codes for CASSYRTGNTIYF. This chain joins TRBV5-5 and TRBJ1-3; D is possibly TRBD1 (5 bases). V was shortened by 3 bases and J by 4 bases, with 8 bases between the two germline ends. From germline, CDR1 is SGHKS and CDR2 YYEKEE (reference sequence). The CDR3 is 13 residues long.

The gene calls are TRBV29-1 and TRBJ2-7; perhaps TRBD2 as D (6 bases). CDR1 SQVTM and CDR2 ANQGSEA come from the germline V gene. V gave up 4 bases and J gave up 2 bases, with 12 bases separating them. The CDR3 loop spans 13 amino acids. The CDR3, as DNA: TGCAGCGTTGTGGGACTCATTACCTACGAGCAGTACTTC. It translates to CSVVGLITYEQYF.

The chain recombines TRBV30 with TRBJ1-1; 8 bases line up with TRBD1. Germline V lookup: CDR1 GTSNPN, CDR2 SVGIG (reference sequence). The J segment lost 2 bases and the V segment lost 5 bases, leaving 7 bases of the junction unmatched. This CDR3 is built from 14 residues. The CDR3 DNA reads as TGTGCCTGGGACACTACAGGGGGTAACACTGAAGCTTTCTTT. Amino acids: CAWDTTGGNTEAFF.

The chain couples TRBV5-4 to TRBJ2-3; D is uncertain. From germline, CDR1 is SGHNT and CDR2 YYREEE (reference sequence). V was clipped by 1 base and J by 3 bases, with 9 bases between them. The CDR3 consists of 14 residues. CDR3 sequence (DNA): TGTGCCAGCAGCTTGACTTATAAGACAGATACGCAGTATTTT. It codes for CASSLTYKTDTQYF.

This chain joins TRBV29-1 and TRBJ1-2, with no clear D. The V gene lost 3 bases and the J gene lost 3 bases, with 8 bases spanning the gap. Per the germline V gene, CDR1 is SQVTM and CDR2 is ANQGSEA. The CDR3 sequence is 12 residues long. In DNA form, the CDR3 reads TGCAGCGTTGATTTTTGGCACTATGGCTACACCTTC. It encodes CSVDFWHYGYTF.

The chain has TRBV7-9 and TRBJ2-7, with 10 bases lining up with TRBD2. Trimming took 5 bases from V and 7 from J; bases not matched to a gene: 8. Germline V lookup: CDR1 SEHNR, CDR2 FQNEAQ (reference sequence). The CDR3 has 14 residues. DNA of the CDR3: TGTGCCAGCAGCCTAAGGACTAGCGGAGGGGAGCAGTACTTC. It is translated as CASSLRTSGGEQYF.

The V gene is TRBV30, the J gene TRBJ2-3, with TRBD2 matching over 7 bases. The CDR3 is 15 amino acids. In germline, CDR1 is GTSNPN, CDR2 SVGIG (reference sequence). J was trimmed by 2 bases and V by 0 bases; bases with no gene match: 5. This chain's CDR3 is CAWSVGGMDTDTQYF. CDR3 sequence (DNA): TGTGCCTGGAGTGTCGGGGGGATGGACACAGATACGCAGTATTTT.

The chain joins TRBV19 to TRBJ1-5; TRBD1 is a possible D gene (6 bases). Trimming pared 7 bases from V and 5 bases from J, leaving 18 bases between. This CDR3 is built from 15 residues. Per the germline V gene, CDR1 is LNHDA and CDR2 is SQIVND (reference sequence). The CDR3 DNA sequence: TGTGCCAGTATCCCTCCCCCGGGGGGCGATCAGCCCCAGCATTTT. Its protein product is CASIPPPGGDQPQHF.